The table lists the clone carrying this T cell receptor beta chain with a count of one. Other DNA sequences in this sample translate to the same CDR3. The data belong to a study of PD-L1 blockade in urothelial cancer. Clones were sequenced by immunoSEQ multiplex PCR, and TCRdb holds only the in-frame ones, with some missing. The sample consists of approximately 86,000 clones, approximately 86% of them appearing once. The CDR3 spans 13 residues. From germline, CDR1 is SGDLS and CDR2 YYNGEE. The V gene lost 0 bases and the J gene lost 5 bases, with 5 bases spanning the gap. Time point denoted: pretreatment peripheral blood.

The sequence was collected from a man aged 35 to 55 with urothelial cancer. The sample in question was PBMCs, obtained around atezolizumab (anti-PD-L1) treatment. This rearrangement joins TRBV9 to TRBJ2-2; D call uncertain. The CDR3 region is CASSVGGTGELFF. In nucleotides, the CDR3 is TGTGCCAGCAGCGTAGGAGGTACCGGGGAGCTGTTTTTT.